This entry lists 21 T cell receptor beta chains sequenced from one sample in a study of T cell responses to AZD1222 COVID-19 vaccine (dated by TCRdb to the early 2020s). The sample's time point, from its label and the paper: baseline before first vaccination. Library preparation was by the immunoSEQ multiplex PCR assay. Imported from immuneACCESS, the table was reduced by TCRdb to in-frame sequences with V and J called. These copies leave out some clones; in studies compared against another copy, an unresolved V gene accounts for under half, and the cause of the remainder is not known. This sample gives about 68,000 clones in total; 86% of them show up just once. The top ten clonotypes cover more than 2% of the sample. Sequenced here: peripheral blood, sampled on day 0 of AZD1222 vaccination. The receptors shown here come from an adult in good health.

This clone was seen only once. The gene calls are TRBV28 and TRBJ2-7; weak D call: TRBD1 (6 bases). Germline loops: CDR1 MDHEN, CDR2 SYDVKM. Deletions cut 3 bases from V and 2 bases from J, with 8 bases between. This CDR3 has 13 amino acids. CDR3 region: CASSFGTTYEQYF. DNA for the CDR3: TGTGCCAGCAGTTTTGGGACAACCTACGAGCAGTACTTC.

This chain connects TRBV18 to TRBJ2-5; D not resolved. The germline V gene encodes CDR1 KGHSH and CDR2 LQKENI. The V end was cut by 6 bases, the J end by 2 bases, with 10 bases between. CDR3 size: 13 residues. The CDR3 loop is CASSQGRQETQYF. As DNA, the CDR3 is TGTGCCAGCTCCCAAGGACGGCAAGAGACCCAGTACTTC.

The rearrangement uses TRBV5-1 and TRBJ2-1; D is ambiguous. CDR3 length: 12 amino acids. Trimming stripped 5 bases from V and 6 bases from J, with 9 bases between. Per germline, CDR1 SGHRS and CDR2 YFSETQ. CDR3 DNA sequence: TGCGCCAGCAGTTCGAACAGCAATGAGCAGTTCTTC. This gives the protein CASSSNSNEQFF.

The CDR3 DNA reads TGTGCCAGCAGCGGAGACGGACGAGCTCAAAATACGCAGTATTTT. Protein: CASSGDGRAQNTQYF. This sequence joins TRBV9 and TRBJ2-3; no firm D call. The germline CDR1 and CDR2 sequences are SGDLS and YYNGEE. V lost 3 bases and J 7 bases, leaving 18 bases between the germline ends. The CDR3 length is 15 residues.

This chain connects TRBV7-2 to TRBJ2-3; 7 positions agree with TRBD1. V shed 4 bases and J 3 bases; nucleotides not matched to a gene: 7. This CDR3 is 15 amino acids long. CDR1 is SGHTA and CDR2 is FQGNSA in the germline V gene. The CDR3 is CASSSQGTETDTQYF. DNA for the CDR3: TGTGCCAGCAGCTCCCAAGGGACAGAGACAGATACGCAGTATTTT.

This chain connects TRBV6-1 to TRBJ2-7; D is possibly TRBD1 (6 bases). Trimming removed 2 bases from V and 0 bases from J, with 11 bases in between. CDR3 length: 15 residues. Germline values: CDR1 MNHNS, CDR2 SASEGT. The CDR3 here is CASSEIQGSSYEQYF. The CDR3 nucleotides read TGTGCCAGCAGTGAAATTCAGGGGAGCTCCTACGAGCAGTACTTC.

The chain is built from TRBV18 and TRBJ1-2; TRBD1 aligns across 9 bases. Germline lookup yields CDR1 KGHSH and CDR2 LQKENI. The CDR3 totals 14 residues. The junction had 2 bases not matched to a gene; V was cut back by 2 bases and J by 4 bases. The DNA of the CDR3 is TGTGCCAGCTCACCAAGGGACAGGGCCTATGGCTACACCTTC. Residues: CASSPRDRAYGYTF. The variable domain in full, completed from reference TRBV18 and TRBJ1-2, reads NAGVMQNPRHLVRRRGQEARLRCSPMKGHSHVYWYRQLPEEGLKFMVYLQKENIIDESGMPKERFSAEFPKEGPSILRIQQVVRGDSAAYFCASSPRDRAYGYTFGSGTRLTVV.

This sequence joins TRBV11-1 and TRBJ1-5; D is undetermined. The CDR3 covers 13 residues. Germline V gene lookup returns CDR1 SGHAT and CDR2 FQDESV (reference sequence). Trimming pared 5 bases from V and 2 bases from J, leaving 7 bases between. Here the CDR3 reads CASSPDGNQPQHF. In DNA, the CDR3 is TGTGCCAGCAGCCCGGACGGCAATCAGCCCCAGCATTTT.

This rearrangement joins TRBV2 to TRBJ1-1, with D unclear. Germline-derived CDR1 and CDR2 are SNHLY and FYNNEI. Trimming took 6 bases from V and 6 from J, leaving 8 bases between them. The CDR3 is 11 residues long. Here the CDR3 reads CASRPKAEAFF. CDR3 sequence (DNA): TGTGCCAGCAGGCCCAAGGCTGAAGCTTTCTTT.

The rearrangement joins TRBV27 to TRBJ1-4; no clear D gene. Between the trimmed V and J ends, which lost 7 bases and 6 bases, there was a span of 18 bases. Germline V gene data show CDR1 as MNHEY and CDR2 as SMNVEV (reference sequence). The CDR3 totals 15 residues. The CDR3 DNA reads TGTGCCAGCACCCACCTTGGGAGGGTGGATGAAAAACTGTTTTTT. Its translation: CASTHLGRVDEKLFF.

The CDR3 bases are TGTGCCAGCAGTGTACGGACAGGGGGCGAGCAGTACTTC. This sequence encodes CASSVRTGGEQYF. The rearrangement links TRBV2 to TRBJ2-7; 10 bases align to TRBD1. The ends lost 4 bases at V and 6 bases at J; junction bases unmatched: 3. The length of the CDR3 is 13 residues. The germline CDR1 and CDR2 sequences are SNHLY and FYNNEI. Complete variable domain (other parts from reference TRBV2 and TRBJ2-7): EPEVTQTPSHQVTQMGQEVILRCVPISNHLYFYWYRQILGQKVEFLVSFYNNEISEKSEIFDDQFSVERPDGSNFTLKIRSTKLEDSAMYFCASSVRTGGEQYFGPGTRLTVT.

This sequence joins TRBV20-1 and TRBJ1-2; no firm D call. V lost 5 bases and J lost 4, with 2 bases in between. The CDR3 is 9 residues long. Germline V gene lookup returns CDR1 DFQATT and CDR2 SNEGSKA (reference sequence). DNA of the CDR3: TGCAGTGCTGGCTATGGCTACACCTTC. It codes for CSAGYGYTF.

The chain joins TRBV7-9 to TRBJ2-3, with 7 bases fitting TRBD2. J gave up 4 bases and V 5 bases, and 15 bases lay outside the gene matches. Germline CDR1 reads SEHNR; CDR2 reads FQNEAQ (reference sequence). This CDR3 region has 17 residues. The DNA of the CDR3 is TGTGCCAGCAGCACAACATGGGGGAGGGGCAATGCAGATACGCAGTATTTT. It translates to CASSTTWGRGNADTQYF.

The rearrangement joins TRBV10-3 to TRBJ2-1; D ambiguous. Trimming took off 4 bases at V and 3 bases at J, with 13 bases between the two ends. The CDR3 length is 15 residues. CDR1 is ENHRY, CDR2 SYGVKD, per germline. CDR3 in DNA: TGTGCCATCAGTGGGGTAGATAGGGTCTACAATGAGCAGTTCTTC. Its translation: CAISGVDRVYNEQFF.

This clone occurred a few times. J is TRBJ1-4 and V is TRBV13, with D possibly being TRBD1 (5 bases). Germline lookup yields CDR1 PRHDT and CDR2 FYEKMQ (reference sequence). The CDR3 sequence is 13 residues long. Between the trimmed V and J ends, which lost 5 bases and 5 bases, there was a span of 9 bases. DNA of the CDR3: TGTGCCAGCAGCCGGGGACCGAATGAAAAACTGTTTTTT. Its protein product is CASSRGPNEKLFF.

This chain joins TRBV9 and TRBJ1-4, with TRBD1 as a possible D gene (5 bases). The CDR3 length is 15 residues. The V end was cut by 0 bases, the J end by 3 bases, with 9 bases between. In germline, CDR1 is SGDLS, CDR2 YYNGEE. Written as DNA, the CDR3 is TGTGCCAGCAGCGTAGCAGGACATCCTAATGAAAAACTGTTTTTT. Protein product: CASSVAGHPNEKLFF. Full variable domain (rest looked up from reference TRBV9 and TRBJ1-4): DSGVTQTPKHLITATGQRVTLRCSPRSGDLSVYWYQQSLDQGLQFLIQYYNGEERAKGNILERFSAQQFPDLHSELNLSSLELGDSALYFCASSVAGHPNEKLFFGSGTQLSVL.

The rearrangement joins TRBV5-4 to TRBJ2-7, with 13 bases matching TRBD2. The germline V gene encodes CDR1 SGHNT and CDR2 YYREEE (reference sequence). Losses at the gene ends were 4 bases for V and 4 bases for J; bases not matched to a gene: 5. The CDR3 spans 15 residues. The CDR3 bases are TGTGCCAGCAGCAACCCGACTAGCGGGGGGTACGAGCAGTACTTC. Protein product: CASSNPTSGGYEQYF.

The J gene is TRBJ2-2, the V gene TRBV9; D possibly matches TRBD1 or TRBD2 (5 bases each). With 4 bases removed from V and 2 bases from J, the gap between germline ends came to 15 bases. The CDR3 loop spans 16 amino acids. Germline lookup yields CDR1 SGDLS and CDR2 YYNGEE. CDR3 sequence: CASSPGTVKNTGELFF. DNA of the CDR3: TGTGCCAGCAGCCCCGGGACCGTGAAAAACACCGGGGAGCTGTTTTTT.

This clone was picked up a small number of times. The CDR3 here is CASSKSGREDEKLFF. The CDR3 nucleotides are TGTGCCAGCAGTAAATCGGGGAGGGAAGATGAAAAACTGTTTTTT. The chain joins TRBV6-5 to TRBJ1-4, with D unclear. The ends were cut back, 5 bases at V and 6 bases at J, with 16 bases in the middle. Germline values: CDR1 MNHEY, CDR2 SVGAGI. This CDR3 comprises 15 residues.

The genes are TRBV6-5 and TRBJ2-3, with 11 bases that match TRBD2. The CDR3 contains 14 residues. The V and J ends lost 6 bases and 11 bases, in that order; junction bases with no gene match: 10. The germline V gene has CDR1 MNHEY and CDR2 SVGAGI. CDR3 protein: CASRTSGVGTRQYF. In DNA form, the CDR3 reads TGTGCCAGCAGGACTAGCGGGGTGGGGACGCGGCAGTATTTT.

The chain links TRBV30 to TRBJ1-1, with D tentatively TRBD1 (6 bases). Germline CDR1 reads GTSNPN; CDR2 reads SVGIG (reference sequence). The CDR3 is 13 amino acids. V lost 4 bases to trimming and J lost 1 base, with 10 bases between them. The CDR3 nucleotides are TGTGCCTGGATGGAGGGGGGGAACACTGAAGCTTTCTTT. The encoded protein is CAWMEGGNTEAFF.